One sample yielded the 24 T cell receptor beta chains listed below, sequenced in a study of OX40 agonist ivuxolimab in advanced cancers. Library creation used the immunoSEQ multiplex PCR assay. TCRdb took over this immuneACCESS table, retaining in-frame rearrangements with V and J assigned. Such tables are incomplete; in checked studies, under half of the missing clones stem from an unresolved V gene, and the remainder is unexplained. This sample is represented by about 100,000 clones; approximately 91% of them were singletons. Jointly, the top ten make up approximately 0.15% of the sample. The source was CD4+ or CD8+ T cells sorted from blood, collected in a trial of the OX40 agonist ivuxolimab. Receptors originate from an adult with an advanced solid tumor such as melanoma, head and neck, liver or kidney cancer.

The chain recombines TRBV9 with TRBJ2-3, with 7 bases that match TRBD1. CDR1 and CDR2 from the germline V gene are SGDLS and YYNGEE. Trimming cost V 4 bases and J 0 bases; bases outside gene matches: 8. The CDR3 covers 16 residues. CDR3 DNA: TGTGCCAGCAGCATAACAGGGGCCCTAAGCACAGATACGCAGTATTTT. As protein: CASSITGALSTDTQYF.

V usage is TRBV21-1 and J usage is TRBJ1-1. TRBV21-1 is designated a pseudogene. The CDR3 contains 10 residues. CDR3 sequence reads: CATEGQEAFF. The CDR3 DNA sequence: TGTGCCACAGAGGGGCAGGAAGCTTTCTTT.

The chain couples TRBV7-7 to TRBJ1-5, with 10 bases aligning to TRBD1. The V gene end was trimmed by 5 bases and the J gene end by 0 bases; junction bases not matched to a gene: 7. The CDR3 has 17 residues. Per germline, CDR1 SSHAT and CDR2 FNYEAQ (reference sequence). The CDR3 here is CASSAGQGVNSNQPQHF. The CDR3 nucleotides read TGTGCCAGCAGCGCAGGACAGGGGGTAAATAGCAATCAGCCCCAGCATTTT.

CDR3 protein: CASKTGSNEKLFF. For the CDR3, the DNA is TGCGCCAGCAAGACAGGGTCTAATGAAAAACTGTTTTTT. This chain links TRBV5-1 with TRBJ1-4, with 7 bases that match TRBD1. Germline trimming cut 6 bases from V and 3 bases from J; bases unmatched to any gene: 2. The CDR3 extends over 13 amino acids. Germline CDR1 SGHRS, CDR2 YFSETQ.

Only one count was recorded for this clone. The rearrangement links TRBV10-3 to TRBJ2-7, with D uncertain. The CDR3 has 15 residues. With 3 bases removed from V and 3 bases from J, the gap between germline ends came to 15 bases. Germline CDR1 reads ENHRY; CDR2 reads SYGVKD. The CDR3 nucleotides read TGTGCCATCAGTGATGGGCAGTGGAACGGCTACGAGCAGTACTTC. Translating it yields CAISDGQWNGYEQYF.

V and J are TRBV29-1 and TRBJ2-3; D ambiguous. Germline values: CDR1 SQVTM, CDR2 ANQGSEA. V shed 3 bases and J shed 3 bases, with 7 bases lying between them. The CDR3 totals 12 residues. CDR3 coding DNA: TGCAGCGTTGACCGGCAGACAGATACGCAGTATTTT. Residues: CSVDRQTDTQYF.

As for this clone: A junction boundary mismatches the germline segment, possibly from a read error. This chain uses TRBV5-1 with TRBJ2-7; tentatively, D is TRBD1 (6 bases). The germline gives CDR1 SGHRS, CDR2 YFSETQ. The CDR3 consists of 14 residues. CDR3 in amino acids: CASSTGQSSYGQYF. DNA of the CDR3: TGCGCCAGCAGCACCGGACAGTCATCCTACGGGCAGTACTTC.

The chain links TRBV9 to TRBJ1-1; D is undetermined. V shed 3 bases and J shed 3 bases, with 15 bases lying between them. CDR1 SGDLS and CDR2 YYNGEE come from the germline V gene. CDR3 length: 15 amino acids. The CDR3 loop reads CASSARPGSDTEAFF. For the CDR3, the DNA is TGTGCCAGCAGCGCCCGCCCGGGGTCTGACACTGAAGCTTTCTTT. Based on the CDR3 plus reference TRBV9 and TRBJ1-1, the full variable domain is DSGVTQTPKHLITATGQRVTLRCSPRSGDLSVYWYQQSLDQGLQFLIQYYNGEERAKGNILERFSAQQFPDLHSELNLSSLELGDSALYFCASSARPGSDTEAFFGQGTRLTVV.

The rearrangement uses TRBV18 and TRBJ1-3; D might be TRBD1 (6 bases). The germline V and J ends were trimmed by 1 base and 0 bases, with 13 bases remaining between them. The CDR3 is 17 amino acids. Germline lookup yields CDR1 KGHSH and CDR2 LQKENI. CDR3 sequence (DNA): TGTGCCAGCTCACCACGAGCAGGGGCTTCCTCTGGAAACACCATATATTTT. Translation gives CASSPRAGASSGNTIYF.

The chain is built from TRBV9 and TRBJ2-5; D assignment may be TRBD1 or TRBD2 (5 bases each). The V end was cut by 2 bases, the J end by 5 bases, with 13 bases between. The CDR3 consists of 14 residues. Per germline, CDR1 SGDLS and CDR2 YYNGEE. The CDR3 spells CASSVLSGHETQYF. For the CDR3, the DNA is TGTGCCAGCAGCGTTCTATCGGGGCACGAGACCCAGTACTTC.

The CDR3 coding sequence is TGTGCCAGCTCACCAGTGGCAGGGGGCTTAAACTATGGCTACACCTTC. Its protein product is CASSPVAGGLNYGYTF. The chain carries TRBV18 and TRBJ1-2, with 8 nucleotides matching TRBD1. The germline V gene has CDR1 KGHSH and CDR2 LQKENI. The CDR3 loop spans 16 amino acids. With V trimmed by 2 bases and J by 2 bases, 7 bases remained unmatched.

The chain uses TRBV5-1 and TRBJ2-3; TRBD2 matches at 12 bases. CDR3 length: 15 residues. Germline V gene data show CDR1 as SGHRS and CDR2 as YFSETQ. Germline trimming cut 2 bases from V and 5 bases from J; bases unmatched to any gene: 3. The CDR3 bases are TGCGCCAGCAGCTTACTAGCGGGGGGCCAAGATACGCAGTATTTT. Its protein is CASSLLAGGQDTQYF.

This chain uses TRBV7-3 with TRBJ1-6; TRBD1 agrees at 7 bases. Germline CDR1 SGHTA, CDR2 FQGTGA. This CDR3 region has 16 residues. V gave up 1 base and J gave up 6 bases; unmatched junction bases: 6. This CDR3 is CASSLSANRGNSPLHF. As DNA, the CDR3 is TGTGCCAGCAGCTTAAGCGCCAACAGGGGTAATTCACCCCTCCACTTT.

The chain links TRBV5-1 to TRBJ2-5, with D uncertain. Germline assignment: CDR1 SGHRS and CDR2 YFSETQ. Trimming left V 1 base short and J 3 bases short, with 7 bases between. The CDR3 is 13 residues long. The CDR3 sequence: CASSLLAEETQYF. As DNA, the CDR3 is TGCGCCAGCAGCTTGTTGGCGGAAGAGACCCAGTACTTC.

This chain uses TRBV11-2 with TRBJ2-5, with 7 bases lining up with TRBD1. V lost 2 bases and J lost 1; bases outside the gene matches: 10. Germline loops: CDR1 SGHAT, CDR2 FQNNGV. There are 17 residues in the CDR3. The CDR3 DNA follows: TGTGCCAGCAGCTTAAGACAACAGGGGTTGGGCCAAGAGACCCAGTACTTC. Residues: CASSLRQQGLGQETQYF.

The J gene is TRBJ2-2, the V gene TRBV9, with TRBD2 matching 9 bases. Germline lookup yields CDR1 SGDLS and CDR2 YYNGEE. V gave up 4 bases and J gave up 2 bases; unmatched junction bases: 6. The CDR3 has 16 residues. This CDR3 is CASSPPSGINTGELFF. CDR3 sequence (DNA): TGTGCCAGCAGCCCACCTAGCGGGATCAACACCGGGGAGCTGTTTTTT.

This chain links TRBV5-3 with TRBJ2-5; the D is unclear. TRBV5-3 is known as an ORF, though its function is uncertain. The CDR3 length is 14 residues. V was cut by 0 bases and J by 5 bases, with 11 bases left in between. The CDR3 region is CARSLVEVGETQYF. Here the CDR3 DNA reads TGTGCCAGAAGCTTGGTCGAAGTTGGGGAGACCCAGTACTTC.

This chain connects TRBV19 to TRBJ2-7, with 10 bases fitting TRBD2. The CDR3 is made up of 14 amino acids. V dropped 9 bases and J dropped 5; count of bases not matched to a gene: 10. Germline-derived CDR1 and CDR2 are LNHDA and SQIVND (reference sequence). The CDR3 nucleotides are TGTGCCAGCAAAAGCGGGGGGGCCTACCACGAGCAGTACTTC. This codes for CASKSGGAYHEQYF.

The CDR3 region is CAWSVGGAQFSSYEQYF. CDR3 nucleotide sequence: TGTGCCTGGAGTGTAGGGGGAGCTCAGTTTAGCTCCTACGAGCAGTACTTC. This sequence joins TRBV30 and TRBJ2-7; TRBD1 is a possible D gene (6 bases). V was pared by 0 bases and J by 0 bases, with 18 bases between. This CDR3 is built from 17 residues. Germline V gene sequence: CDR1 GTSNPN, CDR2 SVGIG (reference sequence).

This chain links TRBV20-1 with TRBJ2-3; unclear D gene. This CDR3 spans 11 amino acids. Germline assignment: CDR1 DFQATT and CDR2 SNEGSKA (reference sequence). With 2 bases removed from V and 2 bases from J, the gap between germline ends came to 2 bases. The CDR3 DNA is TGCAGTGCTAGACCCACAGATACGCAGTATTTT. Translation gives CSARPTDTQYF.

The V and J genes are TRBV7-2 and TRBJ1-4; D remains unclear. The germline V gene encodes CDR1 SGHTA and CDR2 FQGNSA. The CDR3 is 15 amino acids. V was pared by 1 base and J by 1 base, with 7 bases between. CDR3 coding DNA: TGTGCCAGCAGCTTAGGCGGGGTAACTAATGAAAAACTGTTTTTT. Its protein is CASSLGGVTNEKLFF.

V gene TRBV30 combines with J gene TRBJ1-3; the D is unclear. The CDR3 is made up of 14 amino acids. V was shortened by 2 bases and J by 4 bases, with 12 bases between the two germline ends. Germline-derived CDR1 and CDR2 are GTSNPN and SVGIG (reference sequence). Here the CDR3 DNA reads TGTGCCTGGAGTCCCCGGCAGCTCGGAAACACCATATATTTT. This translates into CAWSPRQLGNTIYF.

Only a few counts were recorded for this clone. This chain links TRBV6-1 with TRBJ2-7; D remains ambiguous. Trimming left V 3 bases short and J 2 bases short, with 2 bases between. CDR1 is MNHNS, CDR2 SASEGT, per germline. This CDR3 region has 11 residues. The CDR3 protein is CASSDTYEQYF. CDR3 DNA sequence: TGTGCCAGCAGTGACACCTACGAGCAGTACTTC.

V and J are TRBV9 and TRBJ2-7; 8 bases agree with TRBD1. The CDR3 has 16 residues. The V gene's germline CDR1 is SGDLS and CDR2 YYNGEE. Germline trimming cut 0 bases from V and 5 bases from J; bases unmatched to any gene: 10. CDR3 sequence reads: CASSVGAGTGPHEQYF. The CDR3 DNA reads TGTGCCAGCAGCGTAGGGGCCGGGACAGGTCCCCACGAGCAGTACTTC.